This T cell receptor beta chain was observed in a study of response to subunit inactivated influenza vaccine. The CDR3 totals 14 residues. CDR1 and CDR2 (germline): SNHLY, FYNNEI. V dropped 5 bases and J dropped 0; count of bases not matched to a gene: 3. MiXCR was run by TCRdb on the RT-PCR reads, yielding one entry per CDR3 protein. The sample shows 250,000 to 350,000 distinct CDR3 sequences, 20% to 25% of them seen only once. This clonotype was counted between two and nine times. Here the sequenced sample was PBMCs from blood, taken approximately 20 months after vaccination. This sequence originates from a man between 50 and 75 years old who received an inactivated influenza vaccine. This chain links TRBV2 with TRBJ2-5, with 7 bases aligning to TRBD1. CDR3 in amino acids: CASSRDRDQETQYF. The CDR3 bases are TGTGCCAGCAGTCGGGACAGAGACCAAGAGACCCAGTACTTC.